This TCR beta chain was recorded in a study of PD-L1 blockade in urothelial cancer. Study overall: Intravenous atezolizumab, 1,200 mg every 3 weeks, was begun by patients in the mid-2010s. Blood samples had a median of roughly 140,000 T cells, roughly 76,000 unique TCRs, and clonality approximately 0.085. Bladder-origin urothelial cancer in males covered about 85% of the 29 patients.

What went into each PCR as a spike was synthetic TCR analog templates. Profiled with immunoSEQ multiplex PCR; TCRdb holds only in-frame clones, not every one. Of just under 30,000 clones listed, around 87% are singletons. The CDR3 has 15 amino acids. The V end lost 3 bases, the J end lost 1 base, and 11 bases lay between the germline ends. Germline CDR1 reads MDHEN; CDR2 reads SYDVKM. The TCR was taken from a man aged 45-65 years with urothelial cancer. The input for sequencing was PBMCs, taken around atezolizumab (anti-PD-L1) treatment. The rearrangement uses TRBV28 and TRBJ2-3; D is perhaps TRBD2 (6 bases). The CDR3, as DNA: TGTGCCAGCAGTTTCGCCCCTAGCGGCACAGATACGCAGTATTTT. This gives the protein CASSFAPSGTDTQYF.